The next 25 T cell receptor beta chains were all read from a single sample in a study of PD-L1 blockade in urothelial cancer. Time point specified: pretreatment peripheral blood. The table came from immunoSEQ multiplex PCR; TCRdb's copy has only in-frame clones and leaves some out. The sample includes some 53,000 clones, roughly 75% seen only once; the top ten take approximately 4%. Sample: PBMCs, taken around atezolizumab (anti-PD-L1) treatment. Source of these receptors: a man between 70 and 80 years old with urothelial cancer.

The CDR3 loop is CASSEARGLRGRLDQYF. CDR3 DNA sequence: TGTGCCAGCAGTGAAGCGCGGGGACTCCGGGGACGGTTGGACCAGTACTTC. The rearrangement joins TRBV6-1 to TRBJ2-5; D perhaps matches TRBD2 (6 bases). Germline-derived CDR1 and CDR2 are MNHNS and SASEGT. This CDR3 is 17 amino acids long. V lost 0 bases to trimming and J lost 10 bases, with 24 bases between them.

This clone was picked up a small number of times. This rearrangement joins TRBV5-1 to TRBJ1-2; D gene uncertain. The CDR3 has 16 amino acids. V lost 4 bases, J lost 1 base, and 17 bases lay in between. The germline V gene has CDR1 SGHRS and CDR2 YFSETQ. This chain's CDR3 is CASSTQPSNSNYGYTF. The CDR3 nucleotides are TGCGCCAGCAGCACCCAACCTTCTAACAGTAACTATGGCTACACCTTC.

J is TRBJ1-1 and V is TRBV29-1, with 11 positions matching TRBD1. J gave up 0 bases and V 7 bases, and 7 bases lay outside the gene matches. Germline CDR1 reads SQVTM; CDR2 reads ANQGSEA. The CDR3 runs to 15 residues. CDR3 residues: CSAGQGATLNTEAFF. CDR3 DNA: TGCAGCGCCGGACAGGGGGCTACTTTGAACACTGAAGCTTTCTTT.

This clone was picked up a small number of times. The CDR3, as DNA: TGTGCCAGCAGCTTAGATGGGAGAGGCTCCTACGAGCAGTACTTC. This gives the protein CASSLDGRGSYEQYF. V usage is TRBV7-2 and J usage is TRBJ2-7; D may be TRBD2 (5 bases). The CDR3 is made up of 15 amino acids. Between the trimmed V and J ends, which lost 1 base and 0 bases, there was a span of 10 bases. CDR1 and CDR2 (germline): SGHTA, FQGNSA.

This chain links TRBV28 with TRBJ2-7, with TRBD2 matching 10 bases. The CDR3 runs 15 residues. Germline V gene sequence: CDR1 MDHEN, CDR2 SYDVKM. The ends lost 6 bases at V and 0 bases at J; junction bases unmatched: 5. The CDR3 protein is CASSPSGSSSYEQYF. In DNA, the CDR3 is TGTGCCAGCAGCCCTAGCGGGAGTAGCTCCTACGAGCAGTACTTC.

V and J are TRBV11-3 and TRBJ1-1; maybe TRBD1 (5 bases). V was clipped by 5 bases and J by 3 bases, with 13 bases between them. CDR3 length: 14 residues. In germline, CDR1 is SGHNT, CDR2 YENEEA. Here the CDR3 DNA reads TGTGCCAGCAGCACCTCGGGGGGTCACACTGAAGCTTTCTTT. Translated: CASSTSGGHTEAFF.

This clone showed up just a few times. The rearrangement uses TRBV9 and TRBJ1-3, with D tentatively TRBD1 (5 bases). Germline CDR1 reads SGDLS; CDR2 reads YYNGEE. V lost 0 bases to trimming and J lost 0 bases, with 7 bases between them. The CDR3 totals 15 residues. The CDR3 here is CASSVEGLSGNTIYF. CDR3 nucleotides: TGTGCCAGCAGCGTAGAGGGGCTCTCTGGAAACACCATATATTTT.

This chain connects TRBV9 to TRBJ1-2; perhaps TRBD1 as D (6 bases). V lost 4 bases and J lost 8, with 15 bases in between. Germline V gives CDR1 SGDLS, CDR2 YYNGEE. The CDR3 is 13 amino acids. CDR3 in amino acids: CASSPQGMEGYTF. The CDR3 DNA sequence: TGTGCCAGCAGCCCCCAGGGGATGGAGGGCTACACCTTC. The full variable domain, in which reference TRBV9 and TRBJ1-2 provide the parts outside the CDR3, is DSGVTQTPKHLITATGQRVTLRCSPRSGDLSVYWYQQSLDQGLQFLIQYYNGEERAKGNILERFSAQQFPDLHSELNLSSLELGDSALYFCASSPQGMEGYTFGSGTRLTVV.

The chain carries TRBV6-5 and TRBJ2-7, with no clear D. The CDR3 spans 13 residues. V lost 0 bases and J 2 bases, leaving 5 bases between the germline ends. Germline assignment: CDR1 MNHEY and CDR2 SVGAGI. The CDR3 sequence: CASSYSVAYEQYF. In nucleotides, the CDR3 is TGTGCCAGCAGTTACTCGGTAGCCTACGAGCAGTACTTC.

This chain uses TRBV6-5 with TRBJ1-1; 7 nucleotides match TRBD1. With 6 bases clipped from V and 3 bases from J, the junction kept 7 bases outside the gene matches. CDR1 MNHEY and CDR2 SVGAGI come from the germline V gene. The CDR3 sequence is 14 residues long. CDR3 sequence: CASSSTGLDTEAFF. Here the CDR3 DNA reads TGTGCCAGCAGCTCGACAGGGCTGGACACTGAAGCTTTCTTT.

The J gene is TRBJ2-3, the V gene TRBV7-2; D is possibly TRBD1 (6 bases). Germline CDR1 reads SGHTA; CDR2 reads FQGNSA. V was clipped by 5 bases and J by 7 bases, with 19 bases between them. The CDR3 extends over 15 amino acids. CDR3 sequence reads: CASSDGAGDVNTQYF. The DNA of the CDR3 is TGTGCCAGCAGCGACGGGGCAGGGGACGTGAATACGCAGTATTTT. Filled out from reference TRBV7-2 and TRBJ2-3, the complete variable domain reads GAGVSQSPSNKVTEKGKDVELRCDPISGHTALYWYRQSLGQGLEFLIYFQGNSAPDKSGLPSDRFSAERTGGSVSTLTIQRTQQEDSAVYLCASSDGAGDVNTQYFGPGTRLTVL.

The chain carries TRBV5-4 and TRBJ1-2, with TRBD1 as a possible D gene (6 bases). Germline values: CDR1 SGHNT, CDR2 YYREEE (reference sequence). Trimming took off 2 bases at V and 4 bases at J, with 15 bases between the two ends. The CDR3 extends over 15 amino acids. CDR3 region: CASSFPGGGSYGYTF. For the CDR3, the DNA is TGTGCCAGCAGCTTTCCGGGGGGCGGTAGCTATGGCTACACCTTC.

In this sample, this clone turned up once. The J gene is TRBJ1-5, the V gene TRBV19; TRBD1 agrees at 10 bases. Germline CDR1 and CDR2: LNHDA and SQIVND (reference sequence). Trimming took 5 bases from V and 4 from J; bases not matched to a gene: 8. The CDR3 is 16 residues long. The CDR3 loop is CASSLSTGGKNQPQHF. As DNA, the CDR3 is TGTGCCAGTAGTTTGTCGACAGGGGGCAAAAATCAGCCCCAGCATTTT.

The sample holds a few counts of this clone. The chain joins TRBV6-1 to TRBJ1-1; possible D gene TRBD1, 6 bases. Germline CDR1 reads MNHNS; CDR2 reads SASEGT. CDR3 length: 14 amino acids. V shed 5 bases and J shed 0 bases, with 10 bases lying between them. The CDR3 nucleotides are TGTGCCAGCAGTCGCAGGGGCGTGAACACTGAAGCTTTCTTT. Protein sequence: CASSRRGVNTEAFF.

The chain combines TRBV14 with TRBJ1-1; a possible D gene is TRBD1 (5 bases). The CDR3 runs 15 residues. CDR1 and CDR2 from the germline V gene are SGHDN and FVKESK. Trimming took 0 bases from V and 5 from J, leaving 13 bases between them. CDR3 nucleotide sequence: TGTGCCAGCAGCCAAGATTCCTGGGGGGGGACTGAAGCTTTCTTT. Translating gives CASSQDSWGGTEAFF. The full variable domain, rest sourced from reference TRBV14 and TRBJ1-1, is EAGVTQFPSHSVIEKGQTVTLRCDPISGHDNLYWYRRVMGKEIKFLLHFVKESKQDESGMPNNRFLAERTGGTYSTLKVQPAELEDSGVYFCASSQDSWGGTEAFFGQGTRLTVV.

This clone was seen a handful of times. The chain combines TRBV9 with TRBJ2-3, with D possibly matching TRBD2 (6 bases). Germline values: CDR1 SGDLS, CDR2 YYNGEE. Trimming stripped 4 bases from V and 0 bases from J, with 9 bases between. The CDR3 is 14 amino acids. CDR3 protein: CASSFSGSTDTQYF. The CDR3 region has the DNA TGTGCCAGCAGCTTTAGCGGAAGCACAGATACGCAGTATTTT.

The chain has TRBV19 and TRBJ2-3, with D possibly being TRBD1 (6 bases). V gave up 5 bases and J gave up 4 bases, with 16 bases separating them. The CDR3 consists of 15 residues. The germline V gene has CDR1 LNHDA and CDR2 SQIVND (reference sequence). CDR3 sequence reads: CASSRWYRGSDTQYF. The CDR3 DNA is TGTGCCAGTAGTCGATGGTATAGGGGGTCAGATACGCAGTATTTT.

J is TRBJ2-7 and V is TRBV6-1; 8 bases map to TRBD2. J lost 4 bases, V lost 7 bases, and 12 bases had no gene match. The CDR3 is 15 residues long. Germline lookup yields CDR1 MNHNS and CDR2 SASEGT. CDR3 nucleotide sequence: TGTGCCAGCAAGTTCAGCGGGGGAACAAGTTACGAGCAGTACTTC. Translation: CASKFSGGTSYEQYF.

The chain recombines TRBV9 with TRBJ2-5, with D possibly TRBD1 on 6 matching bases. V was pared by 3 bases and J by 3 bases, with 6 bases between. This CDR3 spans 12 amino acids. CDR1 is SGDLS, CDR2 YYNGEE, per germline. CDR3 sequence (DNA): TGTGCCAGCAGCGAGGGGGAAGAGACCCAGTACTTC. It specifies CASSEGEETQYF.

This sequence joins TRBV15 and TRBJ1-2; no clear D gene. In germline, CDR1 is LNHNV, CDR2 YYDKDF (reference sequence). The V and J ends lost 5 bases and 4 bases respectively, with 14 bases between them. This CDR3 region has 14 residues. CDR3 DNA: TGTGCCACCAGCCCCGGCAGCGAGTTCTATGGCTACACCTTC. This sequence encodes CATSPGSEFYGYTF.

The chain recombines TRBV13 with TRBJ2-3; 9 nucleotides line up with TRBD2. After removal of 11 bases from V and 6 bases from J, the junction contained 21 bases not matched to a gene. The CDR3 runs to 17 residues. Germline V gene lookup returns CDR1 PRHDT and CDR2 FYEKMQ (reference sequence). The CDR3 region is CAAGKRAGGPSGDTQYF. As DNA, the CDR3 is TGTGCCGCCGGGAAACGGGCGGGGGGGCCTTCGGGTGATACGCAGTATTTT.

The rearrangement links TRBV7-9 to TRBJ2-7; D is possibly TRBD2 (7 bases). CDR1 is SEHNR and CDR2 is FQNEAQ in the germline V gene (reference sequence). V lost 2 bases to trimming and J lost 5 bases, with 13 bases between them. CDR3 size: 14 residues. In DNA, the CDR3 is TGTGCCAGCAGCTTAACTCGGGGGGCAAACGAGCAGTACTTC. The encoded protein is CASSLTRGANEQYF.

This chain links TRBV19 with TRBJ1-2, with 9 bases aligning to TRBD1. Trimming cost V 4 bases and J 2 bases; bases outside gene matches: 2. This CDR3 spans 14 amino acids. The germline V gene has CDR1 LNHDA and CDR2 SQIVND (reference sequence). The DNA of the CDR3 is TGTGCCAGTAGTACTGGACAGGGGAACTATGGCTACACCTTC. It encodes CASSTGQGNYGYTF.

With respect to this clone: At one end, the junction sequence differs from germline, possibly due to a read error. This chain uses TRBV7-7 with TRBJ2-1; TRBD2 aligns across 13 bases. The germline CDR1 and CDR2 sequences are SSHAT and FNYEAQ (reference sequence). The CDR3 sequence is 15 residues long. In nucleotides, the CDR3 is TGTGCTAGCAGCCATGGACTAGCGGGAGTAAATGAGCAGTTCTTC. This encodes CASSHGLAGVNEQFF.

The chain links TRBV4-1 to TRBJ2-1; 9 positions match TRBD2. Germline V gene lookup returns CDR1 MGHRA and CDR2 YSYEKL. The junction had 10 bases not matched to a gene; V was cut back by 4 bases and J by 6 bases. The CDR3 consists of 16 residues. The CDR3 here is CASSLFVAGAINEQFF. The CDR3 region has the DNA TGCGCCAGCAGCCTGTTTGTAGCGGGAGCCATCAATGAGCAGTTCTTC.